These 30 T cell receptor beta chains originate from one sample sequenced in a study of cytomegalovirus exposure and HLA in healthy donors. The PCR contained 60 Vbeta and 13 Jbeta primers. Profiled with immunoSEQ multiplex PCR; TCRdb holds only in-frame clones, not every one. The sample includes approximately 170,000 clones, over 75% of them seen just once. Sequenced sample: PBMCs. The receptors shown here come from a man aged 50-59 years in good health and CMV-seropositive.

This clone was seen just once. The chain combines TRBV11-3 with TRBJ1-1, with D possibly TRBD1 on 5 matching bases. V lost 1 base, J lost 4 bases, and 16 bases lay in between. This CDR3 is built from 16 residues. Germline V gene data show CDR1 as SGHNT and CDR2 as YENEEA. The CDR3 here is CASSLAGGRGSTEAFF. CDR3 DNA: TGTGCCAGCAGCTTAGCGGGGGGACGGGGTTCCACTGAAGCTTTCTTT.

The V and J genes are TRBV7-8 and TRBJ2-3, with TRBD2 identical over 8 bases. With 5 bases clipped from V and 1 base from J, the junction kept 26 bases outside the gene matches. There are 22 residues in the CDR3. Germline V gene data show CDR1 as SGHVS and CDR2 as FQNEAQ. In DNA, the CDR3 is TGTGCCAGCAGCCGAGTCCGGCAGGCGGGGGGCGGGACTGCACTCGGCACAGATACGCAGTATTTT. Its translation is CASSRVRQAGGGTALGTDTQYF.

CDR3 protein: CASSQEWVSRGQETQYF. The CDR3 DNA sequence: TGTGCCAGCAGCCAAGAGTGGGTTAGCCGGGGCCAAGAGACCCAGTACTTC. The chain links TRBV4-2 to TRBJ2-5, with D perhaps TRBD2 (5 bases). The CDR3 is 17 residues long. Germline assignment: CDR1 LGHNA and CDR2 YNFKEQ. V lost 0 bases and J 1 base, leaving 15 bases between the germline ends.

This chain connects TRBV5-1 to TRBJ1-6, with 10 bases that match TRBD1. V was clipped by 0 bases and J by 8 bases; unmatched bases: 5. Germline CDR1 SGHRS, CDR2 YFSETQ. The CDR3 has 16 residues. The CDR3 DNA sequence: TGCGCCAGCAGCTTGGGTCCTGGGACAGGGGATTCACCCCTCCACTTT. The encoded protein is CASSLGPGTGDSPLHF.

This chain links TRBV18 with TRBJ2-7; 7 bases align to TRBD1. Germline V lookup: CDR1 KGHSH, CDR2 LQKENI. The CDR3 has 15 amino acids. Trimming took 2 bases from V and 2 from J; bases not matched to a gene: 6. The CDR3, as DNA: TGTGCCAGCTCACCAGGTCAGGGGGTTACCTACGAGCAGTACTTC. Its protein is CASSPGQGVTYEQYF.

This chain connects TRBV5-1 to TRBJ1-1; D might be TRBD1 (6 bases). There are 16 residues in the CDR3. Looked up from germline, CDR1 is SGHRS and CDR2 is YFSETQ. The germline V and J ends were trimmed by 2 bases and 5 bases, with 19 bases remaining between them. CDR3 DNA sequence: TGCGCCAGCAGCTTCGAGGCAGGGGAAGTGGGTACTGAAGCTTTCTTT. It is translated as CASSFEAGEVGTEAFF.

The CDR3 nucleotides are TGTGCCAGCAGCTTGGACAGGGTTAACTATGGCTACACCTTC. Its translation: CASSLDRVNYGYTF. The J gene is TRBJ1-2, the V gene TRBV5-5, with D possibly matching TRBD1 (6 bases). This CDR3 has 14 amino acids. Trimming stripped 0 bases from V and 1 base from J, with 7 bases between. Germline V gives CDR1 SGHKS, CDR2 YYEKEE (reference sequence).

The chain couples TRBV7-9 to TRBJ1-1, with D unclear. CDR3 length equals 12 residues. V gave up 4 bases and J gave up 0 bases, with 3 bases separating them. CDR1 is SEHNR and CDR2 is FQNEAQ in the germline V gene (reference sequence). The CDR3 here is CASSSVNTEAFF. The CDR3 DNA follows: TGTGCCAGCAGCTCAGTGAACACTGAAGCTTTCTTT.

This sequence joins TRBV30 and TRBJ1-5; D not certain. The CDR3 spans 13 residues. V was shortened by 1 base and J by 0 bases, with 4 bases between the two germline ends. Germline assignment: CDR1 GTSNPN and CDR2 SVGIG (reference sequence). The CDR3 reads CAWSGNSNQPQHF. The CDR3 region has the DNA TGTGCCTGGAGTGGTAATAGCAATCAGCCCCAGCATTTT.

V is TRBV7-9 and J is TRBJ2-1, with 9 nucleotides matching TRBD2. Germline CDR1 and CDR2: SEHNR and FQNEAQ (reference sequence). The CDR3 spans 16 residues. Trimming at V came to 1 base and at J to 6 bases, leaving 7 bases not matched to a gene. CDR3 nucleotide sequence: TGTGCCAGCAGCTTAGGGGGCGGGAGGGCCCTCAATGAGCAGTTCTTC. Encoded protein: CASSLGGGRALNEQFF.

Concerning this clone itself: At one boundary the junction diverges from the germline segment, which might be a read error. The chain combines TRBV25-1 with TRBJ1-1; weak D call: TRBD1 (5 bases). Germline V gene data show CDR1 as MGHDK and CDR2 as SYGVNS. This CDR3 is built from 14 residues. This chain's CDR3 is CAGSATGWHTEAFF. The CDR3 region has the DNA TGTGCCGGCAGTGCTACAGGCTGGCACACTGAAGCTTTCTTT. Looking up the rest from reference TRBV25-1 and TRBJ1-1 gives the full variable domain: EADIYQTPRYLVIGTGKKITLECSQTMGHDKMYWYQQDPGMELHLIHYSYGVNSTEKGDLSSESTVSRIRTEHFPLTLESARPSHTSQYLCAGSATGWHTEAFFGQGTRLTVV.

J is TRBJ1-1 and V is TRBV11-2, with 12 positions matching TRBD1. With V trimmed by 6 bases and J by 2 bases, 10 bases remained unmatched. Germline loops: CDR1 SGHAT, CDR2 FQNNGV. This CDR3 region has 17 residues. The DNA for the CDR3 is TGTGCCAGCAGTCTACGTGGGACAGGGGGCAAAAACACTGAAGCTTTCTTT. It specifies CASSLRGTGGKNTEAFF.

J is TRBJ2-1 and V is TRBV30, with 8 bases matching TRBD2. With 2 bases clipped from V and 6 bases from J, the junction kept 6 bases outside the gene matches. This CDR3 has 14 amino acids. The germline V gene encodes CDR1 GTSNPN and CDR2 SVGIG (reference sequence). For the CDR3, the DNA is TGTGCCTGGAGTTCGCGGACTAGCCCCAATGAGCAGTTCTTC. Encoded protein: CAWSSRTSPNEQFF.

This clone appeared a single time. V is TRBV4-3 and J is TRBJ2-2; possibly TRBD1 for D (6 bases). Trimming pared 4 bases from V and 0 bases from J, leaving 9 bases between. The CDR3 has 15 residues. CDR1 is LGHNA and CDR2 is YSLEER in the germline V gene. The CDR3 nucleotides are TGCGCCAGCAGCCTGGGACACGCGAACACCGGGGAGCTGTTTTTT. It codes for CASSLGHANTGELFF.

This clone was seen a single time. The genes are TRBV19 and TRBJ1-2, with unresolved D. Germline CDR1 and CDR2: LNHDA and SQIVND (reference sequence). CDR3 length equals 14 residues. V lost 3 bases and J 1 base, leaving 9 bases between the germline ends. CDR3 sequence (DNA): TGTGCCAGTAGTATGGGCGACCGTAACTATGGCTACACCTTC. This sequence encodes CASSMGDRNYGYTF.

As to this clone: This same CDR3 is encoded by further DNA sequences in the sample. The rearrangement joins TRBV5-1 to TRBJ1-1; TRBD1 matches at 7 bases. Germline assignment: CDR1 SGHRS and CDR2 YFSETQ. The CDR3 contains 14 residues. The J segment lost 1 base and the V segment lost 4 bases, leaving 4 bases of the junction unmatched. CDR3 coding DNA: TGCGCCAGCAGCCTGCAGGGGGGGAACACTGAAGCTTTCTTT. Translating gives CASSLQGGNTEAFF.

This clone was recorded a few times. The V call is TRBV30, the J call TRBJ2-5, with 8 bases identical to TRBD1. The CDR3 contains 15 residues. The junction had 15 bases not matched to a gene; V was cut back by 5 bases and J by 7 bases. Germline assignment: CDR1 GTSNPN and CDR2 SVGIG (reference sequence). The CDR3 nucleotides are TGTGCCTGGGGGGGGACAGGTTCATTTCGATGGACCCAGTACTTC. Translation: CAWGGTGSFRWTQYF.

This clone is a singleton in its sample. V gene TRBV2 combines with J gene TRBJ2-1; 13 bases are a match to TRBD2. The junction had 4 bases not matched to a gene; V was cut back by 5 bases and J by 9 bases. This CDR3 has 14 amino acids. The V gene's germline CDR1 is SNHLY and CDR2 FYNNEI. Here the CDR3 DNA reads TGTGCCAGCAGTCCGAGGACTAGCGGGGGTGAGCAGTTCTTC. Amino acids: CASSPRTSGGEQFF.

V usage is TRBV19 and J usage is TRBJ1-5, with D possibly matching TRBD1 (5 bases). Germline assignment: CDR1 LNHDA and CDR2 SQIVND (reference sequence). The germline V and J ends were trimmed by 3 bases and 0 bases, with 18 bases remaining between them. The CDR3 length is 18 residues. CDR3 amino acids: CASSIPGGTVYSNQPQHF. CDR3 sequence (DNA): TGTGCCAGTAGTATCCCCGGGGGGACCGTTTATAGCAATCAGCCCCAGCATTTT.

Here the CDR3 reads CASSLAVAGHNEQFF. The CDR3 nucleotides are TGTGCCAGCAGCTTGGCAGTAGCGGGGCACAATGAGCAGTTCTTC. The chain joins TRBV5-4 to TRBJ2-1; 8 positions match TRBD2. Trimming removed 0 bases from V and 5 bases from J; junction bases left unmatched: 4. CDR1 and CDR2 (germline): SGHNT, YYREEE (reference sequence). The CDR3 is 15 residues long.

As for this clone: Additional DNA sequences in this sample encode the identical CDR3. CDR3 sequence reads: CASSLGGEGDTQYF. The CDR3 region has the DNA TGCGCCAGCAGCTTAGGAGGGGAAGGGGATACGCAGTATTTT. This chain connects TRBV5-1 to TRBJ2-3, with D perhaps TRBD2 (6 bases). The CDR3 consists of 14 residues. Deletions cut 2 bases from V and 6 bases from J, with 13 bases between. Germline assignment: CDR1 SGHRS and CDR2 YFSETQ.

The chain links TRBV6-5 to TRBJ2-3; D is perhaps TRBD2 (6 bases). The CDR3 extends over 15 amino acids. Germline V CDR1 and CDR2: MNHEY, SVGAGI. V lost 0 bases, J lost 1 base, and 8 bases lay in between. The CDR3 bases are TGTGCCAGCAGTTACTCGCGGGGTCGCACAGATACGCAGTATTTT. This gives the protein CASSYSRGRTDTQYF.

The chain couples TRBV29-1 to TRBJ1-1, with 7 nucleotides matching TRBD1. V shed 5 bases and J 0 bases; nucleotides not matched to a gene: 6. There are 14 residues in the CDR3. The germline CDR1 and CDR2 sequences are SQVTM and ANQGSEA. For the CDR3, the DNA is TGCAGCGTTAACAGACAGGGATTGAACACTGAAGCTTTCTTT. Protein sequence: CSVNRQGLNTEAFF.

This chain uses TRBV4-2 with TRBJ2-7, with 7 bases lining up with TRBD1. Looked up from germline, CDR1 is LGHNA and CDR2 is YNFKEQ. The CDR3 sequence is 14 residues long. V lost 4 bases and J lost 6; bases outside the gene matches: 9. The chain's CDR3 is CASSRDRATGEQYF. CDR3 DNA: TGTGCCAGCAGCCGAGACAGGGCCACAGGCGAGCAGTACTTC.

The chain links TRBV7-2 to TRBJ2-4; D is ambiguous. Looked up from germline, CDR1 is SGHTA and CDR2 is FQGNSA. The CDR3 consists of 15 residues. V shed 4 bases and J shed 8 bases, with 18 bases lying between them. CDR3 nucleotide sequence: TGTGCCAGCAGCTCCAAGACCGCGGCAATGGACATTCAGTACTTC. Its protein product is CASSSKTAAMDIQYF.

V is TRBV2 and J is TRBJ1-5; D may be TRBD1 (6 bases). The germline V gene encodes CDR1 SNHLY and CDR2 FYNNEI. Trimming took 6 bases from V and 0 from J, leaving 15 bases between them. CDR3 length: 16 amino acids. The CDR3 region is CASRGITGLSNQPQHF. CDR3 DNA: TGTGCCAGCAGGGGGATAACAGGGCTTAGCAATCAGCCCCAGCATTTT.

This chain uses TRBV7-6 with TRBJ2-1; TRBD2 is a possible D gene (5 bases). V dropped 1 base and J dropped 11 bases, with 15 bases sitting between them. Germline V CDR1 and CDR2: SGHVS, FNYEAQ. This CDR3 contains 14 residues. CDR3 protein: CASSLVHSSPQQFF. CDR3 bases: TGTGCCAGCAGCTTAGTGCATTCTAGCCCCCAGCAGTTCTTC.

The chain's CDR3 is CASSKRGTGGYEQYF. CDR3 nucleotides: TGTGCCAGCAGCAAAAGGGGGACAGGGGGCTACGAGCAGTACTTC. The V and J genes are TRBV21-1 and TRBJ2-5; no check of the table's D call, TRBD1, against the DNA was made. The better agreement between TRBJ2-7 and the DNA end casts doubt on the J call. TRBV21-1 is a documented pseudogene. The CDR3 is made up of 15 amino acids.

This rearrangement joins TRBV5-1 to TRBJ2-7; 7 nucleotides align to TRBD1. Germline CDR1 reads SGHRS; CDR2 reads YFSETQ. This CDR3 is built from 14 residues. The junction had 4 bases not matched to a gene; V was cut back by 2 bases and J by 2 bases. The CDR3 sequence is CASSFRGLAYEQYF. As DNA, the CDR3 is TGCGCCAGCAGCTTTAGGGGGCTGGCCTACGAGCAGTACTTC.

The chain has TRBV20-1 and TRBJ2-7, with TRBD2 as a possible D gene (5 bases). This CDR3 comprises 11 residues. Germline CDR1 reads DFQATT; CDR2 reads SNEGSKA (reference sequence). V was pared by 4 bases and J by 7 bases, with 11 bases between. Here the CDR3 reads CSAIIQREQYF. Written as DNA, the CDR3 is TGCAGTGCTATTATACAGCGGGAGCAGTACTTC.